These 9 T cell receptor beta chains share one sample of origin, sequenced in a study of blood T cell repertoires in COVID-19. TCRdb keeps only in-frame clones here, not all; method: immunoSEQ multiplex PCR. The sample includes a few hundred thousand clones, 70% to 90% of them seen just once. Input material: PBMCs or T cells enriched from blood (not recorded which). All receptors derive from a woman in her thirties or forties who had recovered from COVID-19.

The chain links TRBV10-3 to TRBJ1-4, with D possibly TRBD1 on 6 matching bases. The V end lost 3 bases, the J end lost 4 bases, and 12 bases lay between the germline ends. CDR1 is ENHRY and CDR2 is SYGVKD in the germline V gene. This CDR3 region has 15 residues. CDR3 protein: CAISDPRQVNEKLFF. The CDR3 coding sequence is TGTGCCATCAGTGACCCGAGACAGGTTAATGAAAAACTGTTTTTT.

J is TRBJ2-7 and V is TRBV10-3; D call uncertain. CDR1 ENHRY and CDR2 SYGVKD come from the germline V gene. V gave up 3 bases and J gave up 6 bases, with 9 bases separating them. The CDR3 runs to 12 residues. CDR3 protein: CAISDGPPEQYF. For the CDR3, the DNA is TGTGCCATCAGTGATGGGCCACCCGAGCAGTACTTC.

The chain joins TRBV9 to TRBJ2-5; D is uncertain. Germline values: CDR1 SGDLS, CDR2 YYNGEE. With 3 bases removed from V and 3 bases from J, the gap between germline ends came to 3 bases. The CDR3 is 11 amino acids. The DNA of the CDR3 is TGTGCCAGCAGCGCGGAAGAGACCCAGTACTTC. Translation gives CASSAEETQYF.

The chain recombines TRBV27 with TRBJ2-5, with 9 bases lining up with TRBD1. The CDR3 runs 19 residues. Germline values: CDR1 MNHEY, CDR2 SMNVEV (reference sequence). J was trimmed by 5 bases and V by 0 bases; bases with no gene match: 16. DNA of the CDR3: TGTGCCAGCAGTTTATCCCACCCCGGGACAGGGCGCCCATCGGAGACCCAGTACTTC. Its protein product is CASSLSHPGTGRPSETQYF.

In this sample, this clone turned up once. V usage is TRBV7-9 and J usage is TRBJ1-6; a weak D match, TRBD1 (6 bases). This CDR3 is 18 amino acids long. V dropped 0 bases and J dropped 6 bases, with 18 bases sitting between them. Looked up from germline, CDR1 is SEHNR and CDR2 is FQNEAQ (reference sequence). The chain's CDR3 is CASSLAPRQARVNSPLHF. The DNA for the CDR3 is TGTGCCAGCAGCTTAGCGCCCCGACAGGCGCGCGTTAATTCACCCCTCCACTTT.

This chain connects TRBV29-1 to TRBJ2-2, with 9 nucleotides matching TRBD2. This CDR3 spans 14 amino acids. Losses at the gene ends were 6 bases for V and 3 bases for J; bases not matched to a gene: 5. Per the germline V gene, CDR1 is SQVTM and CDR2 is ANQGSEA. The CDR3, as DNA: TGCAGCGTCGCTAGCGGGGTTCACACCGGGGAGCTGTTTTTT. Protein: CSVASGVHTGELFF.

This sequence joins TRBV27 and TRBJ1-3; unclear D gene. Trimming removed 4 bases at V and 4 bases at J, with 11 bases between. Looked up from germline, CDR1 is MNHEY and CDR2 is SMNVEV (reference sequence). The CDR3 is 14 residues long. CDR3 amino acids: CASSSRLEGNTIYF. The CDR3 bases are TGTGCCAGCAGTTCACGGTTAGAAGGAAACACCATATATTTT.

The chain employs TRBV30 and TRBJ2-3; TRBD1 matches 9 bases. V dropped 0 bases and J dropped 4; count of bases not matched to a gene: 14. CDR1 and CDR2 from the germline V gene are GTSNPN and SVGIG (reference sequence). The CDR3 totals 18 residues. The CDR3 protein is CAWSVPRYRTGVSDTQYF. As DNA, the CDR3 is TGTGCCTGGAGTGTACCCCGGTACCGGACAGGGGTTTCAGATACGCAGTATTTT.

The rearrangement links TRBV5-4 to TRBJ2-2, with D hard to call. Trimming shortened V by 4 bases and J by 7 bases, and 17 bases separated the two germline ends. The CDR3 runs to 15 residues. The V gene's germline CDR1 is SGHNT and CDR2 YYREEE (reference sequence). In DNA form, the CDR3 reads TGTGCCAGCAGCACCGACTTGGCAATGGTCGGGGAGCTGTTTTTT. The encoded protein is CASSTDLAMVGELFF.